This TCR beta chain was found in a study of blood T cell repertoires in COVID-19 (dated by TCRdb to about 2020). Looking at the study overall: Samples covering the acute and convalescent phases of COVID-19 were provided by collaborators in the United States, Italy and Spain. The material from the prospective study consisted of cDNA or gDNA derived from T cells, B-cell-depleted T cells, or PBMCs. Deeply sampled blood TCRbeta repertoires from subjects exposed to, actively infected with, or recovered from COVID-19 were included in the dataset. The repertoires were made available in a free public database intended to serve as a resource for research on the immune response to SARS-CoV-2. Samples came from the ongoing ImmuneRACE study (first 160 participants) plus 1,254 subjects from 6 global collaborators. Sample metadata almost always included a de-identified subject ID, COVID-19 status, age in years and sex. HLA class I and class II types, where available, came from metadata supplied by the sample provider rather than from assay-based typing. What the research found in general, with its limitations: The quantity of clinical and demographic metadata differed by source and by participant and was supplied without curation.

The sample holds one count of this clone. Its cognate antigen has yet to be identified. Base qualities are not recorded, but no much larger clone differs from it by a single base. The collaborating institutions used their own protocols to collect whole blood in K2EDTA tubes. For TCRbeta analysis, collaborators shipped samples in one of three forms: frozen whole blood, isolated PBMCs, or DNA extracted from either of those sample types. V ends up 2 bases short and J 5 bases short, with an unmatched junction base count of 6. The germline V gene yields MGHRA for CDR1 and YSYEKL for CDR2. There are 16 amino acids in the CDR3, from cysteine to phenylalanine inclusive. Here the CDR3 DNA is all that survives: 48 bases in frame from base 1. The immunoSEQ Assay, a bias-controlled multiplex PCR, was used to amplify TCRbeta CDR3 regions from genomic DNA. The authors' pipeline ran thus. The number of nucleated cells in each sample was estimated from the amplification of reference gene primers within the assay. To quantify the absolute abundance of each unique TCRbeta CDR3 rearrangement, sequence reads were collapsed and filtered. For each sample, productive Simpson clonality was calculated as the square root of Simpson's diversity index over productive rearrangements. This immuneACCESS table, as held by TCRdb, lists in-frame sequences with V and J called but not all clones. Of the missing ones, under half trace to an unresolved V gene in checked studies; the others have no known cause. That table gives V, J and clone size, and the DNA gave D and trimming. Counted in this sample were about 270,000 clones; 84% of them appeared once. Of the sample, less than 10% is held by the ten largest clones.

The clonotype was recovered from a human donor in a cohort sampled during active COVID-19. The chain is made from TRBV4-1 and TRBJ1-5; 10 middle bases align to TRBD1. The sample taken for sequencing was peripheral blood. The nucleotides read TGCGCCAGCAGCCAATTCCCGACAGGGGGCCATCAGCCCCAGCATTTT. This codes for CASSQFPTGGHQPQHF.